A single sample gave rise to the 19 T cell receptor beta chains below, sequenced in a study of T cells in Graves' hyperthyroidism and ophthalmopathy. The source material, RNA transcripts, was used to amplify TCR beta CDR3 regions. A first-round RT-PCR of the TCR CDR3 used the HTBI primer set. Via MiXCR, TCRdb re-called the multiplex PCR reads, giving one row per CDR3 protein. The sample yields about 610,000 distinct CDR3 sequences, about 14% seen once. Specimen: blood. These receptor sequences come from a woman in her forties with Graves' ophthalmopathy.

In this sample, this clonotype turned up many times. The chain is built from TRBV15 and TRBJ2-7, with 10 bases lining up with TRBD2. In germline, CDR1 is LNHNV, CDR2 YYDKDF (reference sequence). The CDR3 has 16 residues. Trimming took 0 bases from V and 5 from J; bases not matched to a gene: 7. Here the CDR3 reads CATSRDSSGSTDEQYF. CDR3 DNA sequence: TGTGCCACCAGCAGAGATTCTAGCGGGAGTACCGACGAGCAGTACTTC.

As regards this clonotype: Its ends do not fully match the called genes, so a read error is possible. V and J are TRBV18 and TRBJ1-5; D unresolved. This CDR3 is 14 amino acids long. Germline V gene sequence: CDR1 KGHSH, CDR2 LQKENI. The CDR3 coding sequence is TGTGCCAGCTCACCATCGCTGGGTGTTCAGCTCCAGCATTTT. Translation gives CASSPSLGVQLQHF.

This clonotype was seen more than once but under ten times. A much more abundant neighbour one base away suggests this may be a read error. The V and J genes are TRBV12-3 or TRBV12-4 and TRBJ2-7; 8 bases fit TRBD2. V shed 8 bases, J shed 1 base, and the junction held 7 bases outside the gene matches. The CDR3 is 14 amino acids. CDR3 protein: CASGPGLESYEQYF. The CDR3 nucleotides are TGTGCCAGCGGTCCGGGACTAGAGTCCTACGAGCAGTACTTC.

This clonotype was detected many times. The V call is TRBV6-4, the J call TRBJ2-5; 10 nucleotides align to TRBD2. CDR1 is MRHNA and CDR2 is SNTAGT in the germline V gene. CDR3 size: 13 residues. V shed 6 bases, J shed 9 bases, and the junction held 7 bases outside the gene matches. The CDR3 here is CASSQLAGSAQYF. The CDR3 DNA reads as TGTGCCAGCAGCCAACTAGCGGGATCGGCCCAGTACTTC.

This chain joins TRBV29-1 and TRBJ2-2; 9 bases fit TRBD2. Germline V gene lookup returns CDR1 SQVTM and CDR2 ANQGSEA. Trimming at V came to 5 bases and at J to 4 bases, leaving 5 bases not matched to a gene. The CDR3 covers 14 residues. This chain's CDR3 is CSVFSGRGTGELFF. The DNA of the CDR3 is TGCAGCGTTTTTAGCGGGAGAGGCACCGGGGAGCTGTTTTTT.

V and J are TRBV4-1 and TRBJ2-2; D remains ambiguous. Looked up from germline, CDR1 is MGHRA and CDR2 is YSYEKL. The CDR3 runs 14 residues. Trimming took off 1 base at V and 3 bases at J, with 6 bases between the two ends. The CDR3 nucleotides are TGCGCCAGCAGCCAAGGAAGGTACACCGGGGAGCTGTTTTTT. This translates into CASSQGRYTGELFF.

This clonotype was recorded at least ten times. The chain recombines TRBV19 with TRBJ1-3; D not resolved. Trimming removed 4 bases from V and 0 bases from J, with 10 bases in between. The germline V gene has CDR1 LNHDA and CDR2 SQIVND (reference sequence). The CDR3 extends over 15 amino acids. The CDR3, as DNA: TGTGCCAGTAGTAAATTTGGGAGCTCTGGAAACACCATATATTTT. Translating it yields CASSKFGSSGNTIYF.

This clonotype was recorded many times. This rearrangement joins TRBV12-3 or TRBV12-4 to TRBJ2-7; tentative D call: TRBD2 (6 bases). The CDR3 is made up of 15 amino acids. Trimming removed 4 bases at V and 3 bases at J, with 16 bases between. CDR3 bases: TGTGCCAGCAGTTCCTATACAGGAGGGGTCTACGAGCAGTACTTC. This codes for CASSSYTGGVYEQYF.

This clonotype was seen repeatedly, ten times or more. The chain has TRBV11-2 and TRBJ2-5, with unresolved D. Germline CDR1 is SGHAT and CDR2 is FQNNGV. There are 16 residues in the CDR3. V lost 1 base and J lost 5, with 17 bases in between. CDR3 DNA: TGTGCCAGCAGCTTAGGGTACAACGGCCTTCTCGAGACCCAGTACTTC. Encoded protein: CASSLGYNGLLETQYF.

This clonotype came up many times. The J gene is TRBJ2-3, the V gene TRBV2; TRBD2 is a possible D gene (5 bases). The CDR3 is 14 amino acids. The V end was cut by 2 bases, the J end by 2 bases, with 8 bases between. Germline CDR1 SNHLY, CDR2 FYNNEI. The CDR3 DNA reads TGTGCCAGCAGTGAACAGCGGATCACAGATACGCAGTATTTT. Amino acids: CASSEQRITDTQYF.

This clonotype was recorded many times. The CDR3 DNA is TGTGCCAGCCTAGATTTCGGGACAGAAAGAACCGGGGAGCTGTTTTTT. This gives the protein CASLDFGTERTGELFF. V is TRBV27 and J is TRBJ2-2, with 7 nucleotides matching TRBD1. From germline, CDR1 is MNHEY and CDR2 SMNVEV (reference sequence). CDR3 length: 16 amino acids. J was trimmed by 5 bases and V by 8 bases; bases with no gene match: 14.

This clonotype has at least ten counts. The CDR3 region has the DNA TGTGCCAGCTCCCAGGGGAATACTGGCGAGCAGTACTTC. Translated, it gives CASSQGNTGEQYF. V is TRBV18 and J is TRBJ2-7, with D perhaps TRBD1 (6 bases). This CDR3 region has 13 residues. V lost 6 bases and J 6 bases, leaving 15 bases between the germline ends. Germline V gene data show CDR1 as KGHSH and CDR2 as LQKENI.

This clonotype occurred many times. The CDR3 nucleotides are TGTGCCAGCAGTTTACAAAGGCCGGGGGAAGGGGAGACCCAGTACTTC. It translates to CASSLQRPGEGETQYF. The chain recombines TRBV28 with TRBJ2-5; TRBD2 might be the D (6 bases). The germline CDR1 and CDR2 sequences are MDHEN and SYDVKM. V lost 2 bases to trimming and J lost 5 bases, with 18 bases between them. CDR3 size: 16 residues.

This clonotype was picked up a small number of times. The genes are TRBV2 and TRBJ1-5; 7 nucleotides align to TRBD1. There are 15 residues in the CDR3. Per the germline V gene, CDR1 is SNHLY and CDR2 is FYNNEI. Trimming cost V 4 bases and J 1 base; bases outside gene matches: 4. CDR3 in amino acids: CASSGEGASNQPQHF. CDR3 nucleotide sequence: TGTGCCAGCAGTGGGGAGGGGGCGAGCAATCAGCCCCAGCATTTT.

This clonotype was seen many times. This rearrangement joins TRBV19 to TRBJ1-2, with 9 bases aligning to TRBD1. The junction had 7 bases not matched to a gene; V was cut back by 4 bases and J by 4 bases. Looked up from germline, CDR1 is LNHDA and CDR2 is SQIVND (reference sequence). This CDR3 is built from 15 residues. The CDR3 bases are TGTGCCAGTAGTACAACAGGGGGCAGCGGCTATGGCTACACCTTC. Protein sequence: CASSTTGGSGYGYTF.

The rearrangement uses TRBV9 and TRBJ2-7; D not resolved. The V and J ends lost 0 bases and 2 bases respectively, with 12 bases between them. The length of the CDR3 is 15 residues. Germline V gene lookup returns CDR1 SGDLS and CDR2 YYNGEE. The CDR3 here is CASSVVRNLTYEQYF. CDR3 sequence (DNA): TGTGCCAGCAGCGTAGTAAGGAACCTTACCTACGAGCAGTACTTC.

The chain links TRBV19 to TRBJ2-2; D tentatively reads TRBD1 or TRBD2 (6 bases each). The CDR3 sequence is 16 residues long. Deletions cut 5 bases from V and 7 bases from J, with 20 bases between. Germline CDR1 LNHDA, CDR2 SQIVND (reference sequence). CDR3 DNA sequence: TGTGCCAGTAGTCCGAGGGGGAGGACTATAGGCGGGGAGCTGTTTTTT. Amino acid sequence: CASSPRGRTIGGELFF.

This chain links TRBV6-7 with TRBJ2-5; TRBD2 agrees at 7 bases. TRBV6-7 is flagged as an ORF with uncertain function. The CDR3 loop spans 16 amino acids. V was pared by 6 bases and J by 0 bases, with 10 bases of the junction left unmatched. Written as DNA, the CDR3 is TGTGCCAGCAGCTTAGGAATCCTAGCGGACCAAGAGACCCAGTACTTC. This sequence encodes CASSLGILADQETQYF.

This clonotype showed up many times. The gene calls are TRBV19 and TRBJ2-7, with TRBD2 matching 9 bases. The V gene end was trimmed by 8 bases and the J gene end by 4 bases; junction bases not matched to a gene: 3. Germline V gene lookup returns CDR1 LNHDA and CDR2 SQIVND (reference sequence). CDR3 length equals 12 residues. In DNA form, the CDR3 reads TGTGCCAGTTCTAGCGGGAAATACGAGCAGTACTTC. As protein: CASSSGKYEQYF.